These T cell receptor beta chains were read from a single sample in a study of spatial heterogeneity in lung cancer. One entry per CDR3 protein, called by TCRdb with MiXCR from the 5' RACE reads. The sample shows 4,000 to 4,500 distinct CDR3 sequences, roughly 6% of them seen only once. The material sequenced was lung tumor tissue, taken at surgery. Receptors originate from a male donor with early-stage non-small cell lung cancer. Both conserved end residues are part of each CDR3. The D gene is left open where the match is weak. Expanded clones get a size class; other rows say once, few or many, or leave the size out.

V gene	clone size	J gene	D gene	CDR3 DNA	CDR3 protein
TRBV3-1	medium-sized	TRBJ2-1	.	TGTGCCAGCAGCCAGGGCGGGGGCCCCTACAATGAGCAGTTCTTC	CASSQGGGPYNEQFF
TRBV3-1	medium-sized	TRBJ2-5	.	TGTGCCAGCAGCCTAAAAGGAAGGGAGACCCAGTACTTC	CASSLKGRETQYF
TRBV20-1	medium-sized	TRBJ1-1	.	TGCAGTGCTCCCTCGAACACTGAAGCTTTCTTT	CSAPSNTEAFF
TRBV28	medium-sized	TRBJ1-2	TRBD1	TGTGCCAGCAGTCGAACCGGGACAGAAGGCTTCTATGGCTACACCTTC	CASSRTGTEGFYGYTF
TRBV11-2	many	TRBJ2-2	.	TGTGCCAGCAGCTTACAAATCGGGGAGCTGTTTTTT	CASSLQIGELFF
TRBV6-2/TRBV6-3	few	TRBJ2-3	.	TGTGCCAGCAGTTACGAGGTCACAGATACGCAGTATTTT	CASSYEVTDTQYF
TRBV18	many	TRBJ2-1	TRBD2	TGTGCCAGCTCACACGGGGGGTACAATGAGCAGTTCTTC	CASSHGGYNEQFF
TRBV12-3/TRBV12-4	medium-sized	TRBJ2-1	.	TGTGCCAGCAGAGAGGGGGGACATGAGCAGTTCTTC	CASREGGHEQFF
TRBV12-3/TRBV12-4	medium-sized	TRBJ1-1	.	TGTGCCAGCAGCCAACCACGGGGAAGAAACACTGAAGCTTTCTTT	CASSQPRGRNTEAFF
TRBV6-5	many	TRBJ2-3	.	TGTGCCAGCAGTTACTCGAGGGAGAGGGCAGATACGCAGTATTTT	CASSYSRERADTQYF
TRBV18	medium-sized	TRBJ1-2	.	TGTGCCAGCTCACCGTTTACAGGCGATAACTATGGCTACACCTTC	CASSPFTGDNYGYTF
TRBV3-1	many	TRBJ2-4	TRBD1	TGTGCCAGCAGCCAATGGGACAGGGGGAACATTCAGTACTTC	CASSQWDRGNIQYF
TRBV5-5	many	TRBJ1-1	.	TGTGCCAGCAGCTTGGAGGGGGTGTACACTGAAGCTTTCTTT	CASSLEGVYTEAFF
TRBV7-8	.	TRBJ2-2	TRBD1	TGTGCCAGCAGCGTCAACAGGGGGCGGGGGGAGCTGTTTTTT	CASSVNRGRGELFF
TRBV6-5	medium-sized	TRBJ2-5	.	TGTGCCAGCAGTTACTTTGCGGGGTCGGGAGAGACCCAGTACTTC	CASSYFAGSGETQYF
TRBV20-1	.	TRBJ2-3	.	TGCAGTGCGCCGACACTGGACACGTCTAGCACAGATACGCAGTATTTT	CSAPTLDTSSTDTQYF
TRBV10-3	medium-sized	TRBJ2-7	TRBD2	TGTGCCATCGCGGGCGGGAGTAGCGGGACTAGCCTCAGCGAGCAGTACTTC	CAIAGGSSGTSLSEQYF
TRBV20-1	medium-sized	TRBJ2-3	.	TGCAGTGCTAGAGATATAAAGTTGGGCACAGATACGCAGTATTTT	CSARDIKLGTDTQYF
TRBV28	medium-sized	TRBJ1-6	.	TGTGCCAGCAGGGTGCCCTATTCACCCCTCCACTTT	CASRVPYSPLHF
TRBV18	medium-sized	TRBJ2-7	.	TGTGCCAGCTCACCACAGGAGAACTACGAGCAGTACTTC	CASSPQENYEQYF
TRBV28	large	TRBJ2-3	.	TGTGCCAGCAGTCAGGACTTTTATACGCAGTATTTT	CASSQDFYTQYF
TRBV2	medium-sized	TRBJ1-1	.	TGTGCCAGCAGTGAATTTGGTAGGCAGGTAGCTTTCTTT	CASSEFGRQVAFF
TRBV28	medium-sized	TRBJ2-6	.	TGTGCCAGCAGTTGGTGGAACTCTGGGGCCAACGTCCTGACTTTC	CASSWWNSGANVLTF
TRBV2	medium-sized	TRBJ2-7	.	TGTGCCAGCAGTGAACTGGGAGATGAATACGAGCAGTACTTC	CASSELGDEYEQYF
TRBV11-2	.	TRBJ2-3	.	TGTGCCAGCAGCTCAAACCCCAGGGGCGCAGATACGCAGTATTTT	CASSSNPRGADTQYF
TRBV12-5	few	TRBJ2-1	TRBD2	TGTGCTAGTGGTGATTGGGGACTAGGGTACAATGAGCAGTTCTTC	CASGDWGLGYNEQFF
TRBV7-8	hyperexpanded	TRBJ1-1	.	TGTGCCAGCAGCTTAGCCGGCAGCTTGAACACTGAAGCTTTCTTT	CASSLAGSLNTEAFF
TRBV28	.	TRBJ2-1	.	TGTGCCAGCATCCGGGACACACTCCATTACAATGAGCAGTTCTTC	CASIRDTLHYNEQFF
TRBV20-1	medium-sized	TRBJ2-7	TRBD2	TGCAGTGCTAGCGGGGGGTCCTTAACGGACGAGCAGTACTTC	CSASGGSLTDEQYF
TRBV4-2	few	TRBJ1-3	.	TGTGCCAGCAGCCCTGGGGTATCTGGAAACACCATATATTTT	CASSPGVSGNTIYF
TRBV3-1	.	TRBJ2-1	TRBD2	TGTGCCAGTCGTCGGGGGGGCCAGTACAATGAGCAGTTCTTC	CASRRGGQYNEQFF
TRBV12-5	medium-sized	TRBJ1-2	.	TGTGCTAGTGGTCGCCCCGGGCAGGGCAATGGCTACACCTTC	CASGRPGQGNGYTF
TRBV20-1	few	TRBJ2-3	TRBD1	TGCAGTGGACAGGGATTAAGCACAGATACGCAGTATTTT	CSGQGLSTDTQYF
TRBV20-1	medium-sized	TRBJ2-7	.	TGCAGTGCTCTCCCGACAGGGAGGTCGTACGAGCAGTACTTC	CSALPTGRSYEQYF
TRBV20-1	.	TRBJ1-2	.	TGCAGTGCCGTACAGCGTAACTATGGCTACACCTTC	CSAVQRNYGYTF
TRBV4-3	medium-sized	TRBJ1-6	.	TGCGCCAGCAGCCAAGCAGGGGACGGTAATTCACCCCTCCACTTT	CASSQAGDGNSPLHF
TRBV20-1	medium-sized	TRBJ2-7	TRBD2	TGCAGTGCTGCGAATAGCGGGGGGTCCGCCGAGCAGTACTTC	CSAANSGGSAEQYF
TRBV28	many	TRBJ2-3	TRBD2	TGTGCCACCCTGAGCGGGGCCCACACAGATACGCAGTATTTT	CATLSGAHTDTQYF
TRBV12-3/TRBV12-4	.	TRBJ2-2	TRBD2	TGTGCCAGCAGTCGCGGACTAGCGGGGGGCGGGAACACCGGGGAGCTGTTTTTT	CASSRGLAGGGNTGELFF
TRBV7-9	many	TRBJ2-3	.	TGTGCCAGCAGCTCTAGGTTCCCAGATACGCAGTATTTT	CASSSRFPDTQYF
TRBV20-1	few	TRBJ2-1	.	TGCAGTGCTGTTTGGGGGAACCAGTTCTTC	CSAVWGNQFF
TRBV18	.	TRBJ1-5	.	TGTGCCAGCTCACATAAAAATACAGGGCTCAATCAGCCCCAGCATTTT	CASSHKNTGLNQPQHF
TRBV27	many	TRBJ1-5	.	TGTGCCAGCAGTTTACGTTACAAGAGCAATCAGCCCCAGCATTTT	CASSLRYKSNQPQHF
TRBV19	many	TRBJ1-2	.	TGTGCCAGTACCCCGACGAACTATGGCTACACCTTC	CASTPTNYGYTF
TRBV15	medium-sized	TRBJ1-2	.	TGTGCCACCAGCAGAGATTACGGCGAAGTCAACTATGGCTACACCTTC	CATSRDYGEVNYGYTF
TRBV7-6	many	TRBJ1-1	.	TGTGCCAGCAGCCCTGGACCAGCAAGGACTGAAGCTTTCTTT	CASSPGPARTEAFF
TRBV7-8	medium-sized	TRBJ2-7	TRBD1	TGTGCCAGCAGCCCAGCAGGGGGTTGGGACTACGAGCAGTACTTC	CASSPAGGWDYEQYF
TRBV7-9	.	TRBJ1-4	.	TGTGCCAGCTCCCCGGTGGCAACTAATGAAAAACTGTTTTTT	CASSPVATNEKLFF
TRBV20-1	many	TRBJ1-4	.	TGCAGTGCTAGCCCCGGACAATCGAATGAAAAACTGTTTTTT	CSASPGQSNEKLFF
TRBV5-5	medium-sized	TRBJ1-6	.	TGTGCCAGCAGTTTGATAGGACGGGGGTCGAATTCACCCCTCCACTTT	CASSLIGRGSNSPLHF
TRBV6-5	large	TRBJ1-1	TRBD1	TGTGCCAGCAGTTTGGACAGGGGTACTGAAGCTTTCTTT	CASSLDRGTEAFF
TRBV28	many	TRBJ2-2	TRBD1	TGTGCCAGCAGTAGACCGGGACAGGCGAACACCGGGGAGCTGTTTTTT	CASSRPGQANTGELFF
TRBV30	medium-sized	TRBJ2-3	.	TGTGCCTGGAGTATCATCGGCAGAACTAGCACAGATACGCAGTATTTT	CAWSIIGRTSTDTQYF
TRBV27	few	TRBJ2-1	.	TGTGCCAGCAGTCCCCTCCCAGGGTTGGATGAGCAGTTCTTC	CASSPLPGLDEQFF
TRBV2	many	TRBJ1-1	TRBD1	TGTGCCAGCAAACAGGGGGATACTGAAGCTTTCTTT	CASKQGDTEAFF